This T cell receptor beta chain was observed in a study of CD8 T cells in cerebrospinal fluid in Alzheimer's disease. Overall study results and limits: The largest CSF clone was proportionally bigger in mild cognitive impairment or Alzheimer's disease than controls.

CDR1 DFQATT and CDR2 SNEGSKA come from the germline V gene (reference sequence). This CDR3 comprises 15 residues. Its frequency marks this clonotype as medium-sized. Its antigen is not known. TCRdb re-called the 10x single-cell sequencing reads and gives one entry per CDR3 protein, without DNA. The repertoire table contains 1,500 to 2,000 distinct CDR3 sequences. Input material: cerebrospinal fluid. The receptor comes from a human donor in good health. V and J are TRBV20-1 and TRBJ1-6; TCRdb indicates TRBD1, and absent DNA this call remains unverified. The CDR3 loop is CSARSPGQGYSPLHF.